The present T cell receptor (beta chain) was sequenced within a study of T cells in localized non-small cell lung cancer. Study-level results: Adjacent lung held a median roughly 60 of the top 100 tumor clones. Longer overall survival associated with higher blood T cell density; shorter survival with higher adjacent-lung clonality. Heterogeneity remains possible, as sequencing covered one tumor region only.

CDR1 is LGHNA, CDR2 YSLEER, per germline. V gave up 4 bases and J gave up 5 bases; unmatched junction bases: 3. The CDR3 runs 14 residues. This table comes from immunoSEQ multiplex PCR, and its TCRdb copy is limited to in-frame clones, with some not included. The data contain 9,000 to 15,000 clones, more than 75% of them singletons. Concerning this clone: Its antigen remains unknown. This specimen includes other DNA sequences encoding the same CDR3.

The source was peripheral blood, collected before any cancer treatment. The clonotype comes from a male donor at least 60 years old with stage I lung adenocarcinoma. The chain combines TRBV4-3 with TRBJ2-2; 8 bases line up with TRBD1. The DNA for the CDR3 is TGCGCCAGCAGCCGCGACAGGGGAACCGGGGAGCTGTTTTTT. Translating gives CASSRDRGTGELFF.